These 13 T cell receptor beta chains share one sample of origin, sequenced in a study of spatial heterogeneity in lung cancer (dated by TCRdb to between 2018 and 2020). The intended sense of this specimen's time point label: sample taken at primary tumor resection. Whole RNA extracted from tumor and nontumor lung tissue, or from cryopreserved PBMC samples, was used for TCR sequencing without cell sorting. Libraries came from 5' RACE. For sequencing, a NextSeq 500 was employed. TCRdb reprocessing: public reads trimmed at Q25 with fastp, clones called with MiXCR, in-frame beta chains kept. Rows are unified per CDR3 protein, each entry keeping the most common DNA and genes. In all, the sample holds 9,500 to 11,000 distinct CDR3 sequences, and around 6.5% of those were seen once. 25% to 35% of the sample is in the top ten clones. The sample in question was PBMCs, obtained at surgery. These receptor sequences come from a male donor with early-stage non-small cell lung cancer.

This clonotype is medium-sized. In a library made to pick up alpha chains, this beta chain is a stray read with a size that means little. This chain joins TRBV4-3 and TRBJ2-3; D gene unclear. CDR1 is LGHNA and CDR2 is YSLEER in the germline V gene. The V and J ends lost 0 bases and 4 bases respectively, with 8 bases between them. This CDR3 has 14 amino acids. CDR3 nucleotide sequence: TGCGCCAGCAGCCAAGAGAAGTACCCAGATACGCAGTATTTT. Protein product: CASSQEKYPDTQYF.

This clonotype came up many times. This beta chain turned up in a library designed for alpha chains; as an off-target read, its abundance says little. The genes are TRBV24-1 and TRBJ2-3; 9 bases align to TRBD1. The trim removed 6 bases at V and 6 bases at J, leaving 9 bases unmatched. The germline gives CDR1 KGHDR, CDR2 SFDVKD. The CDR3 has 15 residues. The CDR3 nucleotides read TGTGCCACCAGTCTGGGACAGGGAGGGACGGATACGCAGTATTTT. As protein: CATSLGQGGTDTQYF.

This clonotype was recorded at least ten times. This beta chain is an off-target read within a library intended for alpha chains, so its frequency means little. J is TRBJ2-4 and V is TRBV28; D unresolved. Germline V gene lookup returns CDR1 MDHEN and CDR2 SYDVKM. V lost 11 bases, J lost 6 bases, and 17 bases lay in between. This CDR3 is 13 amino acids long. CDR3 DNA sequence: TGTGCCCGCGGCGAAGGTCAGAGAAACATTCAGTACTTC. Its protein is CARGEGQRNIQYF.

Many counts were recorded for this clonotype. This beta chain represents an off-target read in a library built for alpha chains; its size is of limited meaning. This chain connects TRBV18 to TRBJ1-5, with 8 bases identical to TRBD1. J gave up 4 bases and V 6 bases, and 5 bases lay outside the gene matches. Looked up from germline, CDR1 is KGHSH and CDR2 is LQKENI. The CDR3 contains 14 residues. CDR3 bases: TGTGCCAGCTCTTCACAGGGGGGGAATCAGCCCCAGCATTTT. Its protein product is CASSSQGGNQPQHF. The whole variable domain, filled in from reference TRBV18 and TRBJ1-5, reads NAGVMQNPRHLVRRRGQEARLRCSPMKGHSHVYWYRQLPEEGLKFMVYLQKENIIDESGMPKERFSAEFPKEGPSILRIQQVVRGDSAAYFCASSSQGGNQPQHFGDGTRLSIL.

As regards this clonotype: The size of this beta chain means little, since it is a stray read in a library made for alpha chains. DNA of the CDR3: TGTGCCAGCACCCATCAGGGAATAGAGGAGACCCAGTACTTC. Protein product: CASTHQGIEETQYF. This chain connects TRBV9 to TRBJ2-5; a possible D gene is TRBD1 (5 bases). This CDR3 comprises 14 residues. Germline CDR1 and CDR2: SGDLS and YYNGEE. V was shortened by 6 bases and J by 5 bases, with 17 bases between the two germline ends.

This clonotype was counted many times. For a library built for alpha chains, this beta chain is a stray read; little rests on its size. V usage is TRBV3-1 and J usage is TRBJ2-1; D may be TRBD2 (6 bases). The CDR3 is 14 amino acids. Germline V gene sequence: CDR1 LGHDT, CDR2 YNNKEL (reference sequence). The ends were cut back, 1 base at V and 7 bases at J, with 11 bases in the middle. CDR3 amino acids: CASSQAGVDNEQFF. CDR3 in DNA: TGTGCCAGCAGCCAAGCGGGAGTTGATAATGAGCAGTTCTTC.

This clonotype appeared many times. Since it is a stray read in a library aimed at alpha chains, this beta chain has a size that is not meaningful. The chain is built from TRBV20-1 and TRBJ2-7; unclear D gene. The germline CDR1 and CDR2 sequences are DFQATT and SNEGSKA (reference sequence). The CDR3 has 13 residues. V gave up 3 bases and J gave up 0 bases, with 9 bases separating them. The CDR3 bases are TGCAGTGCTAGGACGGCCACCTCCTACGAGCAGTACTTC. It specifies CSARTATSYEQYF.

This clonotype showed up many times. The library was prepared for alpha chains; this beta chain is a stray read, so its frequency means little. The chain joins TRBV28 to TRBJ1-1; 8 nucleotides match TRBD1. The CDR3 totals 15 residues. The V and J ends lost 4 bases and 4 bases, in that order; junction bases with no gene match: 8. The germline CDR1 and CDR2 sequences are MDHEN and SYDVKM. The CDR3 protein is CASSYQTGGGTEAFF. CDR3 bases: TGTGCCAGCAGTTATCAAACAGGGGGAGGCACTGAAGCTTTCTTT.

This clonotype is medium-sized (0.01 to 0.1%) in the sample. This beta chain turned up in a library designed for alpha chains; as an off-target read, its abundance says little. V usage is TRBV3-1 and J usage is TRBJ2-3, with 8 nucleotides matching TRBD2. The ends lost 3 bases at V and 3 bases at J; junction bases unmatched: 17. The germline V gene encodes CDR1 LGHDT and CDR2 YNNKEL (reference sequence). The CDR3 is 19 residues long. CDR3 nucleotide sequence: TGTGCCAGCAGCCACCCAAAAGCCGTCGGGGTAGCGGGAACAGATACGCAGTATTTT. Translating gives CASSHPKAVGVAGTDTQYF.

The sample holds many counts of this clonotype. The library was designed around alpha chains, so this beta chain is a stray read whose abundance carries little weight. This sequence joins TRBV11-2 and TRBJ2-3; D assignment may be TRBD1 or TRBD2 (5 bases each). CDR1 is SGHAT, CDR2 FQNNGV, per germline. The V gene lost 5 bases and the J gene lost 3 bases, with 9 bases spanning the gap. There are 13 residues in the CDR3. The CDR3: CASSGGVTDTQYF. As DNA, the CDR3 is TGTGCCAGCAGCGGGGGTGTTACAGATACGCAGTATTTT.

Sample share makes this clonotype medium-sized. The library was prepared for alpha chains; this beta chain is a stray read, so its frequency means little. The V call is TRBV5-1, the J call TRBJ2-2; D gene uncertain. The ends were cut back, 2 bases at V and 4 bases at J, with 9 bases in the middle. Germline V gene lookup returns CDR1 SGHRS and CDR2 YFSETQ. The CDR3 loop spans 14 amino acids. In DNA, the CDR3 is TGCGCCAGCAGCTTTGATAGCAGCACCGGGGAGCTGTTTTTT. It specifies CASSFDSSTGELFF.

This clonotype was found many times. This beta chain is a stray read from a library made for alpha chains; its abundance is not meaningful. The J gene is TRBJ2-3, the V gene TRBV5-5; 8 positions agree with TRBD2. J gave up 7 bases and V 4 bases, and 2 bases lay outside the gene matches. This CDR3 has 12 residues. Germline loops: CDR1 SGHKS, CDR2 YYEKEE (reference sequence). As DNA, the CDR3 is TGTGCCAGCAGCACTAGCGGAAATACGCAGTATTTT. Its protein is CASSTSGNTQYF.

This clonotype was seen at least ten times. The library was prepared for alpha chains; this beta chain is a stray read, so its frequency means little. The chain joins TRBV4-3 to TRBJ1-1, with 9 nucleotides matching TRBD1. The CDR3 runs to 15 residues. The trim removed 4 bases at V and 6 bases at J, leaving 9 bases unmatched. From germline, CDR1 is LGHNA and CDR2 YSLEER. The CDR3 nucleotides are TGCGCCAGCAGCCGCCAATGGGACAGGGAGGCTGAAGCTTTCTTT. Protein product: CASSRQWDREAEAFF.